The rows below give T cell receptor beta chains drawn from one sample of a study of vaccination effects on CD4 cells after COVID-19. This table comes from immunoSEQ multiplex PCR, and its TCRdb copy is limited to in-frame clones, with some not included. Of roughly 20,000 clones listed, about two thirds are singletons. These TCRs are of unknown antigen specificity. This specimen consisted of CD4+ T cells from PBMCs cultured with HCoV-NL63 spike peptides, obtained before COVID-19 vaccination. Receptor source: a human donor who received a COVID-19 vaccine. CDR3s include the opening cysteine and the closing phenylalanine or tryptophan. D genes are given only for firm matches. A row's size may be missing; if present it is once, few, many or a size class.

v_gene	j_gene	d_gene	abundance	CDR3nt	CDR3aa
TRBV7-2	TRBJ2-5	.	.	TGTGCCAGCGCCCTGACTCTTGGGGAGACCCAGTACTTC	CASALTLGETQYF
TRBV6-5	TRBJ1-5	TRBD1	few	TGTGCCAGCAGGCCGACAGGGTTCAATCAGCCCCAGCATTTT	CASRPTGFNQPQHF
TRBV25-1	TRBJ2-5	.	.	TGTGCCAGCAGTCCCACAGGGACCGAGACCCAGTACTTC	CASSPTGTETQYF
TRBV6-5	TRBJ2-2	.	.	TGTGCCAGCACCCCGTCACAGAAGAACACCGGGGAGCTGTTTTTT	CASTPSQKNTGELFF
TRBV7-2	TRBJ2-3	.	.	TGTGCCAGCAGCCTTTCATGGGGAGATACGCAGTATTTT	CASSLSWGDTQYF
TRBV3-1/TRBV3-2	TRBJ2-5	.	.	TGTGCCAGCAGCCAAGGAGCCGGGAACCAAGAGACCCAGTACTTC	CASSQGAGNQETQYF
TRBV2	TRBJ1-1	.	few	TGTGCCAGCACCATCAGGCCTGAAGCTTTCTTT	CASTIRPEAFF
TRBV30	TRBJ2-3	TRBD2	.	TGTGCCTGGAGTGCCGGACTAGCGGGGGGCACAGATACGCAGTATTTT	CAWSAGLAGGTDTQYF
TRBV7-9	TRBJ1-1	.	few	TGTGCCAGCAGCTTTGGGAGGGACACTGAAGCTTTCTTT	CASSFGRDTEAFF
TRBV12-3/TRBV12-4	TRBJ1-1	.	.	TGTGCCAGCAGTCCCCAGGCCGGGCTTGAAGCTTTCTTT	CASSPQAGLEAFF
TRBV15	TRBJ2-5	TRBD2	.	TGTGCCACCAGCAGCGGACTAGCGGACCAAGAGACCCAGTACTTC	CATSSGLADQETQYF
TRBV20-1	TRBJ1-4	.	once	TGCAGTGCTAGTTCCAGGGGATATGAAAAACTGTTTTTT	CSASSRGYEKLFF
TRBV29-1	TRBJ1-1	.	.	TGCAGCGCGGGGGCCGAAGGGGATTTGGCTTTCTTT	CSAGAEGDLAFF
TRBV10-3	TRBJ2-1	.	.	TGTGCCATCAGTGAGTCCTCGTTTGGGGACAATGAGCAGTTCTTC	CAISESSFGDNEQFF
TRBV13	TRBJ2-1	.	.	TGTGCCAGCAGCCCCTCGTGGGTAGCCAACAATGAGCAGTTCTTC	CASSPSWVANNEQFF
TRBV4-1	TRBJ2-1	.	.	TGCGCCAGCAGCCAAGATCCAGGGCCCCTCGCTGAGTTCTTC	CASSQDPGPLAEFF
TRBV30	TRBJ2-7	TRBD2	once	TGTGCCTGGAGTGTATCGGGGGGGGCCGAGCAGTACTTC	CAWSVSGGAEQYF
TRBV10-3	TRBJ2-3	.	.	TGTGCCATCAGTGAGCCATTTCTAGACACAGATACGCAGTATTTT	CAISEPFLDTDTQYF
TRBV19	TRBJ1-5	.	.	TGTGCCAGTAGTATCGAAGGCCAGGGGCGACAGCCCCAGCATTTT	CASSIEGQGRQPQHF
TRBV19	TRBJ1-1	.	.	TGTGCCAGTAGTATTTACGGGTCGAATCAGGGAGCTTTCTTT	CASSIYGSNQGAFF
TRBV7-8	TRBJ1-5	TRBD1	few	TGTGCCAGCAGCTTAGCTTTGCGACAGGGTAGCAATCAGCCCCAGCATTTT	CASSLALRQGSNQPQHF
TRBV6-5	TRBJ2-3	.	.	TGTGCCAGCAGCCTGGTTGGAGATACGCAGTATTTT	CASSLVGDTQYF
TRBV24-1	TRBJ1-5	TRBD1	.	TGTGCCACCAGTGAGGGACAGGGGGCTAGAGGGTATAGCAATCAGCCCCAGCATTTT	CATSEGQGARGYSNQPQHF
TRBV27	TRBJ1-2	.	.	TGTGCCAGCAGTTTAAGGGCAGGCTTCTATGGCTACACCTTC	CASSLRAGFYGYTF